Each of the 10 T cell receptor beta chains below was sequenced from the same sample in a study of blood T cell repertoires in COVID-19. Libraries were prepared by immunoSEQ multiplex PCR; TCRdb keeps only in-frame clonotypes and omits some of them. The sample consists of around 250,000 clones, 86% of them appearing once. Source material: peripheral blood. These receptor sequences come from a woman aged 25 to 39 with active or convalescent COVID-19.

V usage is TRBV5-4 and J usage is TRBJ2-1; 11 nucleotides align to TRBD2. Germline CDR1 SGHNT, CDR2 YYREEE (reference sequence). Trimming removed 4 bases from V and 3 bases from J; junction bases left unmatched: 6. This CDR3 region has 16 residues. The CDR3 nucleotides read TGTGCCAGCAGCCTGCTAGCGGGGGGCCTCTACAATGAGCAGTTCTTC. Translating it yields CASSLLAGGLYNEQFF.

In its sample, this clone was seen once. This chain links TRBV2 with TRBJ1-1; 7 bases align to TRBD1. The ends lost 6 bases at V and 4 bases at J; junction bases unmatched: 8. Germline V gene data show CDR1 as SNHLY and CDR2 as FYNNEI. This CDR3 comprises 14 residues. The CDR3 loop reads CASRTRQGGTEAFF. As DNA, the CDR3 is TGTGCCAGCAGGACCAGACAGGGCGGCACTGAAGCTTTCTTT.

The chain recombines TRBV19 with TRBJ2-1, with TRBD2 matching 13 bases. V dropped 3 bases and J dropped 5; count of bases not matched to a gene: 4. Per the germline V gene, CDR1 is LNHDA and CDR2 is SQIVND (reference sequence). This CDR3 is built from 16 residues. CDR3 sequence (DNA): TGTGCCAGTAGTATTTCACTAGCGGGGGGGGACAATGAGCAGTTCTTC. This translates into CASSISLAGGDNEQFF.

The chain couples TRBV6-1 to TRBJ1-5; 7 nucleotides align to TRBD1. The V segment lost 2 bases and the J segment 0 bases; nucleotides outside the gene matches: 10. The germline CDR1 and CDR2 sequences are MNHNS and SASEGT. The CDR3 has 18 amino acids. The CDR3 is CASSEFWAGGHSNQPQHF. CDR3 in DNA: TGTGCCAGCAGTGAATTTTGGGCAGGGGGTCATAGCAATCAGCCCCAGCATTTT.

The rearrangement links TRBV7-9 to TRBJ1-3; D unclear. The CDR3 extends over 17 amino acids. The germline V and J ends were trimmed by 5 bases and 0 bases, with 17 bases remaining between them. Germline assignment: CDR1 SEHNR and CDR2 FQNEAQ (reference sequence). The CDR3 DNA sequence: TGTGCCAGCAGCCCCCTGTTATTGGTCGGCTCTGGAAACACCATATATTTT. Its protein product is CASSPLLLVGSGNTIYF.

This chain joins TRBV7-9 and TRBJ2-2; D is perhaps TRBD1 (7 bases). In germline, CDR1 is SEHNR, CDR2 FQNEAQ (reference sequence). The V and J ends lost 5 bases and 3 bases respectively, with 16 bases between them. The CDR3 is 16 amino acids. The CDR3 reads CASSPIQGGYTGELFF. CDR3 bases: TGTGCCAGCAGCCCTATTCAGGGGGGATACACCGGGGAGCTGTTTTTT.

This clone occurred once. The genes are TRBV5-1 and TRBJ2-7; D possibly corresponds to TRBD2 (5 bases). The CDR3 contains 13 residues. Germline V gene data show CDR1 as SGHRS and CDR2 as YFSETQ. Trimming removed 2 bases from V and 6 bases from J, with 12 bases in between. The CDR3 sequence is CASSLAGTSEQYF. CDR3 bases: TGCGCCAGCAGCTTAGCAGGAACTAGCGAGCAGTACTTC. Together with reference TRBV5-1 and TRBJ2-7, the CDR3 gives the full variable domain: KAGVTQTPRYLIKTRGQQVTLSCSPISGHRSVSWYQQTPGQGLQFLFEYFSETQRNKGNFPGRFSGRQFSNSRSEMNVSTLELGDSALYLCASSLAGTSEQYFGPGTRLTVT.

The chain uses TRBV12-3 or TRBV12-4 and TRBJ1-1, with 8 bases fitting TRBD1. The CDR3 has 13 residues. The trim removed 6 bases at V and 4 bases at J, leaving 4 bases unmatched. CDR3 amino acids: CASSGTGGTEAFF. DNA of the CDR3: TGTGCCAGCAGCGGAACAGGGGGCACTGAAGCTTTCTTT.

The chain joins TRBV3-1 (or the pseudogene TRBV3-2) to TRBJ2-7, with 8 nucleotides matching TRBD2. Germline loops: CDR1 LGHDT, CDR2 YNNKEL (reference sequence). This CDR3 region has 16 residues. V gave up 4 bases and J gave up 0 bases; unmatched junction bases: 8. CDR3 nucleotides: TGTGCCAGCAGCCGGAGGGGACTAGGCAGCTCCTACGAGCAGTACTTC. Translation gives CASSRRGLGSSYEQYF.

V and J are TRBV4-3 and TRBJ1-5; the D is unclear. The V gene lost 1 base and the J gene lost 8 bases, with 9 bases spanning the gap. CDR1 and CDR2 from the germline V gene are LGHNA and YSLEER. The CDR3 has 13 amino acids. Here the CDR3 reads CASSQGSGEPQHF. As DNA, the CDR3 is TGCGCCAGCAGCCAAGGGTCCGGGGAGCCCCAGCATTTT.